Below are 19 T cell receptor beta chains sequenced from a single sample in a study of T cell responses to AZD1222 COVID-19 vaccine. TCRdb's copy holds only in-frame clones and misses some; the assay was immunoSEQ multiplex PCR. The sample lists about 220,000 clones, about 93% occurring once. The specimen comprised peripheral blood, sampled on day 0 of MenACWY control vaccination. All receptors come from an adult in good health.

The genes are TRBV18 and TRBJ2-2; D not certain. The germline CDR1 and CDR2 sequences are KGHSH and LQKENI. The CDR3 loop spans 14 amino acids. Trimming stripped 3 bases from V and 3 bases from J, with 8 bases between. The CDR3 sequence: CASSPLQHTGELFF. CDR3 nucleotides: TGTGCCAGCTCACCCCTGCAGCACACCGGGGAGCTGTTTTTT.

The chain carries TRBV9 and TRBJ2-1, with 10 nucleotides matching TRBD2. J lost 8 bases, V lost 0 bases, and 5 bases had no gene match. Germline V lookup: CDR1 SGDLS, CDR2 YYNGEE. The CDR3 totals 15 residues. CDR3 in amino acids: CASSVAGSGGYEQFF. The CDR3 region has the DNA TGTGCCAGCAGCGTAGCGGGTAGCGGGGGGTATGAGCAGTTCTTC.

V and J are TRBV5-4 and TRBJ1-1, with 7 bases fitting TRBD1. Trimming removed 4 bases from V and 6 bases from J; junction bases left unmatched: 6. The CDR3 runs 13 residues. The V gene's germline CDR1 is SGHNT and CDR2 YYREEE (reference sequence). The chain's CDR3 is CASSTGTDPEAFF. The CDR3 DNA is TGTGCCAGCAGCACCGGGACAGACCCTGAAGCTTTCTTT.

The chain couples TRBV5-1 to TRBJ1-5, with 8 bases aligning to TRBD1. Germline V CDR1 and CDR2: SGHRS, YFSETQ. The ends lost 0 bases at V and 0 bases at J; junction bases unmatched: 2. The CDR3 totals 16 residues. The CDR3 bases are TGCGCCAGCAGCTTGGGGACAGGGAATAGCAATCAGCCCCAGCATTTT. Protein: CASSLGTGNSNQPQHF.

V usage is TRBV25-1 and J usage is TRBJ1-1, with D perhaps TRBD1 (5 bases). Germline CDR1 MGHDK, CDR2 SYGVNS. The CDR3 runs to 15 residues. V was trimmed by 4 bases and J by 1 base, leaving 13 bases between them. The CDR3, as DNA: TGTGCCAGCAGTGCAGGGCTAGGGGAGAACACTGAAGCTTTCTTT. Its translation: CASSAGLGENTEAFF.

The V call is TRBV12-3 or TRBV12-4, the J call TRBJ1-2; TRBD1 aligns across 8 bases. V lost 6 bases, J lost 8 bases, and 8 bases stayed unmatched. This CDR3 comprises 13 residues. The chain's CDR3 is CASSTGGGLGYTF. In nucleotides, the CDR3 is TGTGCCAGCAGCACAGGGGGGGGTTTGGGCTACACCTTC.

The genes are TRBV28 and TRBJ2-7; 13 bases align to TRBD2. Looked up from germline, CDR1 is MDHEN and CDR2 is SYDVKM. The V segment lost 6 bases and the J segment 5 bases; nucleotides outside the gene matches: 4. The CDR3 loop spans 14 amino acids. CDR3 region: CASRVGLAGNEQYF. DNA of the CDR3: TGTGCCAGCAGGGTGGGACTAGCGGGGAACGAGCAGTACTTC.

The V call is TRBV25-1, the J call TRBJ2-7, with 8 bases that match TRBD1. The CDR3 spans 14 residues. CDR1 MGHDK and CDR2 SYGVNS come from the germline V gene. V shed 4 bases and J 6 bases; nucleotides not matched to a gene: 8. The CDR3 coding sequence is TGTGCCAGCAGTGGACAGGGGCAAGGGGGCGAGCAGTACTTC. Protein: CASSGQGQGGEQYF.

V gene TRBV6-5 combines with J gene TRBJ1-2; the D gene is possibly TRBD1 (5 bases). V lost 6 bases, J lost 0 bases, and 11 bases lay in between. The length of the CDR3 is 14 residues. In germline, CDR1 is MNHEY, CDR2 SVGAGI. Written as DNA, the CDR3 is TGTGCCAGCAGGTTGACAGCCTCTAACTATGGCTACACCTTC. Translation: CASRLTASNYGYTF.

The rearrangement uses TRBV5-5 and TRBJ2-3, with 8 bases matching TRBD2. J lost 4 bases, V lost 4 bases, and 8 bases had no gene match. The CDR3 spans 15 residues. Germline V gene sequence: CDR1 SGHKS, CDR2 YYEKEE (reference sequence). CDR3 nucleotides: TGTGCCAGCAGCGGAGCGACTAGCGTCGCAGATACGCAGTATTTT. Its translation is CASSGATSVADTQYF.

The chain employs TRBV5-1 and TRBJ2-5; no clear D gene. The CDR3 is 13 residues long. CDR1 and CDR2 from the germline V gene are SGHRS and YFSETQ. Between the trimmed V and J ends, which lost 3 bases and 1 base, there was a span of 7 bases. The CDR3 protein is CASSSDGQETQYF. The CDR3 DNA reads TGCGCCAGCAGCTCGGACGGCCAAGAGACCCAGTACTTC.

The rearrangement uses TRBV2 and TRBJ1-2; D perhaps matches TRBD1 (5 bases). Trimming shortened V by 2 bases and J by 4 bases, and 8 bases separated the two germline ends. The CDR3 runs to 13 residues. Germline V CDR1 and CDR2: SNHLY, FYNNEI. The CDR3 loop reads CASSESGLYGYTF. The CDR3 DNA follows: TGTGCCAGCAGTGAATCGGGACTCTATGGCTACACCTTC.

This chain connects TRBV2 to TRBJ1-5; TRBD1 matches 12 bases. V was clipped by 6 bases and J by 6 bases; unmatched bases: 6. The CDR3 has 15 residues. CDR1 and CDR2 (germline): SNHLY, FYNNEI. Here the CDR3 reads CASRGQGAISQPQHF. CDR3 coding DNA: TGTGCCAGCAGGGGACAGGGGGCGATCAGTCAGCCCCAGCATTTT.

This chain links TRBV2 with TRBJ1-3, with D unresolved. Trimming stripped 6 bases from V and 3 bases from J, with 12 bases between. CDR1 is SNHLY and CDR2 is FYNNEI in the germline V gene. The CDR3 has 14 residues. The CDR3 DNA reads as TGTGCCAGCAGGGACCCGGCGGGTGGAAACACCATATATTTT. It encodes CASRDPAGGNTIYF. The whole variable domain, remainder taken from reference TRBV2 and TRBJ1-3, is EPEVTQTPSHQVTQMGQEVILRCVPISNHLYFYWYRQILGQKVEFLVSFYNNEISEKSEIFDDQFSVERPDGSNFTLKIRSTKLEDSAMYFCASRDPAGGNTIYFGEGSWLTVV.

This clone was seen only once. V and J are TRBV12-5 and TRBJ1-5, with D unclear. The CDR3 consists of 12 residues. In germline, CDR1 is LGHNT, CDR2 FRNRAP. V lost 5 bases and J 5 bases, leaving 7 bases between the germline ends. The CDR3 nucleotides are TGTGCTAGTGGTCTTCTATATCAGCCCCAGCATTTT. This gives the protein CASGLLYQPQHF. Full variable domain (rest looked up from reference TRBV12-5 and TRBJ1-5): DARVTQTPRHKVTEMGQEVTMRCQPILGHNTVFWYRQTMMQGLELLAYFRNRAPLDDSGMPKDRFSAEMPDATLATLKIQPSEPRDSAVYFCASGLLYQPQHFGDGTRLSIL.

The chain employs TRBV27 and TRBJ2-7; no clear D. The germline gives CDR1 MNHEY, CDR2 SMNVEV (reference sequence). The V end lost 0 bases, the J end lost 9 bases, and 18 bases lay between the germline ends. There are 15 residues in the CDR3. The CDR3 DNA follows: TGTGCCAGCAGTTTATCGCCCCGGCCGCGAGACGGGCAGTACTTC. This encodes CASSLSPRPRDGQYF.

The V gene is TRBV19, the J gene TRBJ1-1, with D perhaps TRBD1 (6 bases). The V end was cut by 1 base, the J end by 3 bases, with 12 bases between. The germline V gene encodes CDR1 LNHDA and CDR2 SQIVND (reference sequence). The CDR3 totals 15 residues. The CDR3 reads CASSIAQGGYTEAFF. Here the CDR3 DNA reads TGTGCCAGTAGTATAGCCCAAGGGGGTTACACTGAAGCTTTCTTT.

This rearrangement joins TRBV2 to TRBJ1-6; 10 nucleotides align to TRBD1. The length of the CDR3 is 14 residues. CDR1 is SNHLY and CDR2 is FYNNEI in the germline V gene. V shed 5 bases and J 8 bases; nucleotides not matched to a gene: 3. The CDR3 region is CASSRDRGYSPLHF. CDR3 sequence (DNA): TGTGCCAGCAGTCGGGACAGGGGCTATTCACCCCTCCACTTT.

This clone has more than one count but fewer than ten. This chain uses TRBV6-5 with TRBJ1-3; TRBD1 agrees at 11 bases. The CDR3 runs 13 residues. Per the germline V gene, CDR1 is MNHEY and CDR2 is SVGAGI. The J segment lost 7 bases and the V segment lost 7 bases, leaving 3 bases of the junction unmatched. The CDR3 loop reads CASIRDRGNTIYF. CDR3 DNA sequence: TGTGCCAGCATCCGGGACAGGGGGAACACCATATATTTT.